These 4 T cell receptor beta chains share one sample of origin, sequenced in a study of shared clonotypes between healthy human individuals. Profiled with immunoSEQ multiplex PCR; TCRdb holds only in-frame clones, not every one. Among about 2.1 million clones listed, 80% to 95% were seen once. CD45RO-negative, CCR7-selected cells formed the naive CD8 fraction, which excluded terminally differentiated effector memory CD45RA+ cells. The sequenced sample consisted of naive CD8+ T cells from PBMCs. The receptors stem from a young man in good health. Some clones in this sample may be carry-over from other donors' samples.

The rearrangement uses TRBV27 and TRBJ2-2; the D gene is possibly TRBD2 (5 bases). Looked up from germline, CDR1 is MNHEY and CDR2 is SMNVEV (reference sequence). The CDR3 has 13 amino acids. Trimming removed 5 bases at V and 6 bases at J, with 10 bases between. CDR3 sequence reads: CASSPGSSGELFF. In DNA form, the CDR3 reads TGTGCCAGCAGTCCGGGGTCTTCCGGGGAGCTGTTTTTT.

The rearrangement links TRBV9 to TRBJ1-4; D unresolved. Trimming left V 5 bases short and J 0 bases short, with 14 bases between. The CDR3 has 16 amino acids. The germline CDR1 and CDR2 sequences are SGDLS and YYNGEE. CDR3 amino acids: CASSQRPLATNEKLFF. CDR3 sequence (DNA): TGTGCCAGCAGTCAAAGACCGTTAGCAACTAATGAAAAACTGTTTTTT.

The count of this clone is one. Other DNA sequences in the same sample also yield this CDR3. The genes are TRBV4-1 and TRBJ2-7; a weak D match, TRBD1 (5 bases). Looked up from germline, CDR1 is MGHRA and CDR2 is YSYEKL. The CDR3 has 13 amino acids. V gave up 4 bases and J gave up 2 bases, with 9 bases separating them. CDR3 amino acids: CASSPGQAYEQYF. The CDR3 DNA reads TGCGCCAGCAGCCCAGGACAAGCCTACGAGCAGTACTTC.

This rearrangement joins TRBV13 to TRBJ2-3; D is possibly TRBD1 or TRBD2 (5 bases each). Germline V CDR1 and CDR2: PRHDT, FYEKMQ (reference sequence). This CDR3 is built from 15 residues. The V gene lost 0 bases and the J gene lost 6 bases, with 13 bases spanning the gap. The CDR3, as DNA: TGTGCCAGCAGCTTAGGGGGGACGGGAATCGATACGCAGTATTTT. It encodes CASSLGGTGIDTQYF.